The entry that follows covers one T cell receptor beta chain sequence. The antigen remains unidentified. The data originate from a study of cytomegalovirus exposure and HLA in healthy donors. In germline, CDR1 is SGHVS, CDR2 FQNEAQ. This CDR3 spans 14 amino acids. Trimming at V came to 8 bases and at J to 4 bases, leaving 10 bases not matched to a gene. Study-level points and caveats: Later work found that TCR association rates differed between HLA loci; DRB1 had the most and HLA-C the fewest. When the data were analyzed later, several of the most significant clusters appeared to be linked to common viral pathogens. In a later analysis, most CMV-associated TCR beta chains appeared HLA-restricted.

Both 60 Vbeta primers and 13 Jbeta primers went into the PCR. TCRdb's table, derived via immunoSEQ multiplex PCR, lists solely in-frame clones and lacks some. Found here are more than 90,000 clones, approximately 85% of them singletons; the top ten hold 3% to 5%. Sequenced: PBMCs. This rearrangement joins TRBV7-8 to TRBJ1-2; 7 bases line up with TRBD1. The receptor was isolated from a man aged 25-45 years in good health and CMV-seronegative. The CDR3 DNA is TGTGCCAGCGGCCACAGGGGTATGGCCTATGGCTACACCTTC. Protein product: CASGHRGMAYGYTF.